Given below is one T cell receptor beta chain in context. The antigen is not known. From germline, CDR1 is SGHTA and CDR2 FQGNSA. The length of the CDR3 is 14 residues. The V end was cut by 6 bases, the J end by 4 bases, with 13 bases between. This sample is part of a study of cytomegalovirus exposure and HLA in healthy donors. Whole-study context: Most donors, more than 80% of several hundred genotyped, fell in the Caucasian-associated ancestry cluster. Study-wide findings and caveats: Reports credit the classifier with highly specific, highly sensitive diagnosis of cytomegalovirus status. Relative to the approximately 670-donor mean, N-insertions were reportedly fewer in an Asian-associated ancestry cluster in a later analysis. A previous analysis found most TCR beta V segments productive roughly 87% or roughly 30% of the time.

With 60 Vbeta and 13 Jbeta primers, the PCR was carried out. Assay: immunoSEQ multiplex PCR; the TCRdb copy retains only in-frame clones and omits some. There are approximately 100,000 clones in the sample; roughly 82% occur only once, and more than 0.95% lies in the top ten. The specimen sequenced was PBMCs. V and J are TRBV7-2 and TRBJ2-1; D is perhaps TRBD2 (5 bases). This TCR came from a young woman in good health and CMV-seronegative. The CDR3 DNA is TGTGCCAGCAGTTCCGACCCGGGATACAATGAGCAGTTCTTC. It is translated as CASSSDPGYNEQFF.